This T cell receptor (beta chain) came from a study of human T cells and chemical hapten exposure. The CDR3 runs 14 residues. The V end was cut by 6 bases, the J end by 0 bases, with 15 bases between. Germline values: CDR1 SQVTM, CDR2 ANQGSEA. Time point given: pre-sensitization, week 0. The sample's treatment: therapeutic diphenylcyclopropenone sensitization with weekly scalp DPC. Donors were 18 to 70-year-old alopecia patients suitable for DPC. TCRdb called the RACE reads again in MiXCR, with one record for every CDR3 protein. The sample yields 300,000 to 450,000 distinct CDR3 sequences, approximately 5% seen once.

This chain connects TRBV29-1 to TRBJ2-7; D not certain. This clonotype was sampled from a woman aged 45 to 65 with alopecia areata. Some clones in this sample may be carry-over from other donors' samples. The sample was whole blood, taken in connection with sensitization to the hapten diphenylcyclopropenone (DPC). CDR3: CSVLKGQSSYEQYF. The CDR3 DNA follows: TGCAGCGTCCTAAAGGGCCAGAGCTCCTACGAGCAGTACTTC.